The entry below describes one T cell receptor beta chain. As yet, its antigen is unknown. Every isolated RNA sample was fully reverse transcribed, so sequencing captured expressed TCRB transcripts. Average reads for naive, central memory and regulatory T cell samples were several million. Libraries were prepared by immunoSEQ multiplex PCR; TCRdb keeps only in-frame clonotypes and omits some of them. The sample has over 120,000 clones; 8.5% to 12% are singletons. The sample comes from a study of beta chain features in type 1 diabetes. The CDR3 length is 14 residues. Germline V gene data show CDR1 as KGHSH and CDR2 as LQKENI. Trimming pared 2 bases from V and 1 base from J, leaving 8 bases between. One heparinised draw of blood, averaging roughly 110 mL, came from each donor. General study results and limits: There was a moderate but significant shortening of TCRB CDR3s in all four CD4+ subsets of Type 1 diabetes patients.

The genes are TRBV18 and TRBJ1-2; tentatively, D is TRBD1 (6 bases). This sequence was found in a man aged 18 to 30 in good health. The sequenced sample was naive CD4+ T cells from blood. CDR3 protein: CASSPRQVNYGYTF. The CDR3 DNA is TGTGCCAGCTCACCAAGACAGGTTAACTATGGCTACACCTTC.